Reported below is one TCR beta chain. This entry comes from a study of blood T cell repertoires in COVID-19. Assay used: immunoSEQ multiplex PCR; TCRdb lists only in-frame clones, some missing. The sample contains about 270,000 clones, 91% of which appear only once. Exposed enrollees had met someone with a PCR-confirmed or clinician-diagnosed COVID-19 case at some point within the 2 weeks before study entry. This CDR3 is built from 17 residues. This TCR derives from a man between 40 and 49 years old who had been exposed to COVID-19. Material: PBMCs or T cells enriched from blood (not recorded which). This chain connects TRBV21-1 to TRBJ2-1; TRBD1, the table's D call, was not compared with the DNA. TRBV21-1 is flagged as a pseudogene. CDR3 bases: TGTGCCAGCAGCGCCCATCTACGGGACAGTACCTACAATGAGCAGTTCTTC. Amino acid sequence: CASSAHLRDSTYNEQFF.